These 25 T cell receptor beta chains originate from one sample sequenced in a study of PD-1 blockade in classical Hodgkin lymphoma. The assay was immunoSEQ multiplex PCR, and TCRdb's table has in-frame clones only and misses some. In the table there are roughly 9,000 clones, about three quarters of which are singletons. Indicated time point: cycle 4 day 1 (C4D1), after 5 to 7 weeks of nivolumab. No patient escaped relapse after autologous stem cell transplantation, and brentuximab vedotin exposure varied. Researchers report purifying CD4+ T cells from thawed PBMCs by magnetic negative selection. The specimen comprised CD4+ T cells from blood, sampled before the fourth cycle of nivolumab. The receptors come from a human donor with classical Hodgkin lymphoma.

This clone has a handful of counts. CDR3 loop: CASSTRRLGAFF. Written as DNA, the CDR3 is TGTGCCAGTAGTACCAGGAGGTTAGGAGCTTTCTTT. The chain uses TRBV19 and TRBJ1-1; D unresolved. CDR1 LNHDA and CDR2 SQIVND come from the germline V gene (reference sequence). The CDR3 extends over 12 amino acids. Trimming shortened V by 4 bases and J by 10 bases, and 13 bases separated the two germline ends. The complete variable domain, with remaining parts taken from reference TRBV19 and TRBJ1-1, reads DGGITQSPKYLFRKEGQNVTLSCEQNLNHDAMYWYRQDPGQGLRLIYYSQIVNDFQKGDIAEGYSVSREKKESFPLTVTSAQKNPTAFYLCASSTRRLGAFFGQGTRLTVV.

The chain couples TRBV9 to TRBJ2-3; 8 bases are shared with TRBD2. Trimming removed 4 bases from V and 2 bases from J; junction bases left unmatched: 12. This CDR3 region has 17 residues. Germline V gene data show CDR1 as SGDLS and CDR2 as YYNGEE. The CDR3, as DNA: TGTGCCAGCAGCCCAGGCGGAGGTAGCGGGGACACAGATACGCAGTATTTT. Its protein is CASSPGGGSGDTDTQYF.

This clone was detected only once. V usage is TRBV27 and J usage is TRBJ2-7; 9 positions agree with TRBD2. J lost 3 bases, V lost 4 bases, and 10 bases had no gene match. The CDR3 length is 16 residues. Germline V lookup: CDR1 MNHEY, CDR2 SMNVEV (reference sequence). In DNA, the CDR3 is TGTGCCAGCAGTTCCCCGCTAGCGGGGCCCTACTACGAGCAGTACGTC. As protein: CASSSPLAGPYYEQYV.

This clone was detected a few times. The V gene is TRBV9, the J gene TRBJ1-2; D remains unclear. V lost 3 bases and J lost 5, with 11 bases in between. CDR1 is SGDLS and CDR2 is YYNGEE in the germline V gene. This CDR3 is 13 amino acids long. In nucleotides, the CDR3 is TGTGCCAGCAGCGCCAGCCGTGTTTATGGCTACACCTTC. Amino acids: CASSASRVYGYTF.

The J gene is TRBJ2-3, the V gene TRBV5-1; 7 bases map to TRBD1. V was pared by 4 bases and J by 2 bases, with 7 bases of the junction left unmatched. CDR1 and CDR2 from the germline V gene are SGHRS and YFSETQ. This CDR3 spans 15 amino acids. The CDR3 DNA is TGCGCCAGCAGCGCCCAGGGGGTGCTCACAGATACGCAGTATTTT. This codes for CASSAQGVLTDTQYF.

This clone has a single count. The chain links TRBV7-9 to TRBJ2-5; 7 bases line up with TRBD2. This CDR3 region has 16 residues. The germline gives CDR1 SEHNR, CDR2 FQNEAQ (reference sequence). Trimming took 8 bases from V and 4 from J; bases not matched to a gene: 16. This CDR3 is CASGSSSGTILETQYF. In DNA, the CDR3 is TGTGCCAGCGGGTCTTCGAGCGGGACCATTCTAGAGACCCAGTACTTC.

The rearrangement links TRBV28 to TRBJ2-7, with 14 bases fitting TRBD2. The length of the CDR3 is 15 residues. The junction had 4 bases not matched to a gene; V was cut back by 5 bases and J by 4 bases. Germline V gives CDR1 MDHEN, CDR2 SYDVKM. The CDR3 sequence: CASSRLAGGGYEQYV. The CDR3 DNA reads as TGTGCCAGCAGTCGACTAGCGGGGGGGGGATACGAGCAGTACGTC.

The DNA for the CDR3 is TGTGCCAGCAGCCAAGAACCCGGGGGCCAAGAGACCCAGTACTTC. Residues: CASSQEPGGQETQYF. The chain recombines TRBV4-2 with TRBJ2-5; D possibly corresponds to TRBD2 (6 bases). V was pared by 0 bases and J by 1 base, with 9 bases between. The CDR3 consists of 15 residues. Germline V gene sequence: CDR1 LGHNA, CDR2 YNFKEQ.

CDR3 DNA sequence: TGTGCCAGCTCACCGAACTACAATGAGCAGTTCTTC. It encodes CASSPNYNEQFF. V is TRBV18 and J is TRBJ2-1; D unresolved. The CDR3 loop spans 12 amino acids. Germline V gives CDR1 KGHSH, CDR2 LQKENI. The germline V and J ends were trimmed by 3 bases and 3 bases, with 3 bases remaining between them.

This chain uses TRBV11-1 with TRBJ2-3; TRBD2 aligns across 11 bases. Germline CDR1 is SGHAT and CDR2 is FQDESV (reference sequence). The CDR3 has 16 residues. The J segment lost 0 bases and the V segment lost 4 bases, leaving 3 bases of the junction unmatched. CDR3 sequence: CASSSGLAASTDTQYF. CDR3 nucleotides: TGTGCCAGCAGCTCGGGACTAGCGGCTAGCACAGATACGCAGTATTTT.

The rearrangement joins TRBV7-2 to TRBJ2-7; TRBD1 aligns across 11 bases. V was clipped by 0 bases and J by 3 bases; unmatched bases: 1. This CDR3 is 15 amino acids long. CDR1 is SGHTA, CDR2 FQGNSA, per germline. The CDR3 nucleotides read TGTGCCAGCAGCTTAGCGGGGACAGGGGGCTACGAGCAGTACTTC. This gives the protein CASSLAGTGGYEQYF.

The chain couples TRBV6-1 to TRBJ1-5; the match to TRBD1 covers 12 bases. CDR3 size: 15 residues. The V and J ends lost 3 bases and 6 bases, in that order; junction bases with no gene match: 3. Germline V lookup: CDR1 MNHNS, CDR2 SASEGT. The CDR3 spells CASSDRDRGLQPQHF. DNA of the CDR3: TGTGCCAGCAGTGACCGGGACAGGGGGCTTCAGCCCCAGCATTTT.

The chain employs TRBV7-3 and TRBJ1-2; possible D gene TRBD1, 5 bases. From germline, CDR1 is SGHTA and CDR2 FQGTGA. The CDR3 covers 15 residues. V was trimmed by 8 bases and J by 5 bases, leaving 21 bases between them. CDR3 nucleotides: TGTGCCAGCGGACCTTCGGATCTACGGGGGTATGGCTACACCTTC. Encoded protein: CASGPSDLRGYGYTF.

The V and J genes are TRBV7-2 and TRBJ1-1; D unclear. V lost 5 bases, J lost 2 bases, and 9 bases lay in between. This CDR3 region has 13 residues. Germline V lookup: CDR1 SGHTA, CDR2 FQGNSA. The chain's CDR3 is CASSPRPNTEAFF. For the CDR3, the DNA is TGTGCCAGCAGCCCTCGACCCAACACTGAAGCTTTCTTT.

This chain joins TRBV7-2 and TRBJ1-2; unclear D gene. The CDR3 spans 14 residues. The germline V gene has CDR1 SGHTA and CDR2 FQGNSA. The V gene lost 3 bases and the J gene lost 6 bases, with 14 bases spanning the gap. The CDR3 DNA reads as TGTGCCAGCAGCTTGGTATTCTCTGTGGATGGCTACACCTTC. Its protein product is CASSLVFSVDGYTF. Full variable domain (remainder filled in from reference TRBV7-2 and TRBJ1-2): GAGVSQSPSNKVTEKGKDVELRCDPISGHTALYWYRQSLGQGLEFLIYFQGNSAPDKSGLPSDRFSAERTGGSVSTLTIQRTQQEDSAVYLCASSLVFSVDGYTFGSGTRLTVV.

In this sample, this clone turned up a few times. The J gene is TRBJ1-6, the V gene TRBV5-4; D is possibly TRBD1 (6 bases). The CDR3 is 14 residues long. From germline, CDR1 is SGHNT and CDR2 YYREEE (reference sequence). V was cut by 4 bases and J by 7 bases, with 12 bases left in between. CDR3 sequence: CASSREQGNSPLHF. DNA for the CDR3: TGTGCCAGCAGCCGAGAGCAGGGGAATTCACCCCTCCACTTT.

This clone came up a few times. The V gene is TRBV5-5, the J gene TRBJ1-6; D ambiguous. The V end lost 0 bases, the J end lost 9 bases, and 10 bases lay between the germline ends. There are 14 residues in the CDR3. Per the germline V gene, CDR1 is SGHKS and CDR2 is YYEKEE (reference sequence). The chain's CDR3 is CASSLAGLGSPLHF. In DNA form, the CDR3 reads TGTGCCAGCAGCTTGGCAGGTTTAGGTTCACCCCTCCACTTT.

This clone has just a few counts. J is TRBJ1-2 and V is TRBV7-9, with D possibly TRBD1 on 6 matching bases. The germline V and J ends were trimmed by 1 base and 6 bases, with 18 bases remaining between them. This CDR3 has 16 residues. Germline CDR1 reads SEHNR; CDR2 reads FQNEAQ (reference sequence). The CDR3 reads CASSLVTGARVDGYTF. The DNA of the CDR3 is TGTGCCAGCAGCTTAGTTACGGGGGCTAGGGTAGATGGCTACACCTTC.

This clone appeared a few times. The V gene is TRBV7-2, the J gene TRBJ1-1, with 9 bases matching TRBD1. This CDR3 comprises 13 residues. From germline, CDR1 is SGHTA and CDR2 FQGNSA. The J segment lost 7 bases and the V segment lost 5 bases, leaving 5 bases of the junction unmatched. CDR3 residues: CASSGRTGDEAFF. CDR3 nucleotide sequence: TGTGCCAGCAGCGGACGGACAGGGGATGAAGCTTTCTTT.

J is TRBJ2-7 and V is TRBV10-3; the D gene could be TRBD1 or TRBD2 (5 bases each). The CDR3 length is 17 residues. Germline V CDR1 and CDR2: ENHRY, SYGVKD. Trimming took 4 bases from V and 2 from J, leaving 21 bases between them. As DNA, the CDR3 is TGTGCCATCAGTGCTGACGTCACCCGGGACCCACCCTACGAGCAGTACTTC. Translation gives CAISADVTRDPPYEQYF.

V usage is TRBV4-1 and J usage is TRBJ1-2, with D possibly being TRBD1 (5 bases). Trimming removed 2 bases from V and 8 bases from J, with 15 bases in between. Looked up from germline, CDR1 is MGHRA and CDR2 is YSYEKL. The CDR3 spans 14 residues. The CDR3 region has the DNA TGCGCCAGCAGCCAAACGACTGGGACTAAGGGCTACACCTTC. Translating gives CASSQTTGTKGYTF.

A few counts support this clone. V usage is TRBV2 and J usage is TRBJ1-5, with D possibly TRBD1 on 6 matching bases. Germline V gene data show CDR1 as SNHLY and CDR2 as FYNNEI. The CDR3 consists of 14 residues. Trimming cost V 7 bases and J 7 bases, with 17 bases left between them. DNA for the CDR3: TGTGCCAGCACCCAGGCAGGGGCCGGCCAGCCCCAGCATTTT. Translated, it gives CASTQAGAGQPQHF.

This chain joins TRBV6-1 and TRBJ2-1; possibly TRBD2 for D (6 bases). The CDR3 spans 11 residues. V lost 8 bases, J lost 14 bases, and 16 bases lay in between. Germline V gene lookup returns CDR1 MNHNS and CDR2 SASEGT. The CDR3 spells CASALGEEKFF. Here the CDR3 DNA reads TGTGCCAGCGCACTTGGGGAGGAAAAGTTCTTC.

This chain uses TRBV7-6 with TRBJ1-4; D uncertain. The CDR3 loop spans 14 amino acids. The V and J ends lost 6 bases and 3 bases respectively, with 11 bases between them. The germline V gene has CDR1 SGHVS and CDR2 FNYEAQ. In DNA form, the CDR3 reads TGTGCCAGCAGGGAGGGCGCGGCTAATGAAAAACTGTTTTTT. Its protein is CASREGAANEKLFF. The complete variable domain, with remaining parts taken from reference TRBV7-6 and TRBJ1-4, reads GAGVSQSPRYKVTKRGQDVALRCDPISGHVSLYWYRQALGQGPEFLTYFNYEAQQDKSGLPNDRFSAERPEGSISTLTIQRTEQRDSAMYRCASREGAANEKLFFGSGTQLSVL.

The gene calls are TRBV4-2 and TRBJ1-1; 7 positions agree with TRBD1. Germline V gives CDR1 LGHNA, CDR2 YNFKEQ. This CDR3 spans 13 amino acids. V lost 4 bases to trimming and J lost 7 bases; unmatched junction nucleotides: 6. CDR3 in DNA: TGTGCCAGCAGCCCCGGACAGGTTGATGAAGCTTTCTTT. It specifies CASSPGQVDEAFF.